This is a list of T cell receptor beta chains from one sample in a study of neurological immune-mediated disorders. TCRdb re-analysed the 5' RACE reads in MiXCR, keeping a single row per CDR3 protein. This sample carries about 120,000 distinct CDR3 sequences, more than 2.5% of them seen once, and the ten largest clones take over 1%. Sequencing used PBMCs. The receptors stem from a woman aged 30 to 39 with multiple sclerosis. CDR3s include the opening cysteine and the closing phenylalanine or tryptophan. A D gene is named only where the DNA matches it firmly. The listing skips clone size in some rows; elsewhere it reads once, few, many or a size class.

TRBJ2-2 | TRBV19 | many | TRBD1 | CASSTGGDTGELFF | TGTGCCAGTAGCACAGGGGGAGACACCGGGGAGCTGTTTTTT
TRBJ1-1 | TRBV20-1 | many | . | CSARGRKNTEAFF | TGCAGTGCTAGAGGACGGAAGAACACTGAAGCTTTCTTT
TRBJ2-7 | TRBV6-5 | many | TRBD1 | CASSYSRDRTYEQYF | TGTGCCAGCAGTTACTCTCGGGACAGAACCTACGAGCAGTACTTC
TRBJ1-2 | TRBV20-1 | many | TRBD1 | CSARDFPDRPIGYTF | TGCAGTGCTAGAGATTTTCCGGACAGGCCTATTGGCTACACCTTC
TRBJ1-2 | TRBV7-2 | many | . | CASSSTGTDYGYTF | TGTGCCAGCAGCTCCACCGGGACGGACTATGGCTACACCTTC
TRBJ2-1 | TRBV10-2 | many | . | CASRARGGIYNEQFF | TGCGCCAGCAGAGCTAGGGGGGGGATCTACAATGAGCAGTTCTTC
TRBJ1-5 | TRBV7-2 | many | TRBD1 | CASSLDRAGGRNQPQHF | TGTGCCAGCAGCTTAGATCGGGCAGGGGGCCGCAATCAGCCCCAGCATTTT
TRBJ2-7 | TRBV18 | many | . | CASSPRLGPHEQYF | TGTGCCAGCTCACCACGCCTCGGTCCCCACGAGCAGTACTTC
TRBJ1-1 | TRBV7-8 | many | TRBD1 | CASSYRDRGPEAFF | TGTGCCAGCAGCTACCGGGACAGGGGCCCTGAAGCTTTCTTT
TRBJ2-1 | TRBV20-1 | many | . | CSARTGTQSYNEQFF | TGCAGTGCTAGAACCGGGACTCAAAGCTACAATGAGCAGTTCTTC
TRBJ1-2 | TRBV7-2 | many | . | CASSDPWMSPEGYTF | TGTGCCAGCAGCGACCCCTGGATGTCCCCAGAGGGCTACACCTTC
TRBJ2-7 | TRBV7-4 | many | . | CASSPYSVGYEQYF | TGTGCCAGCAGCCCTTATTCCGTGGGCTACGAGCAGTACTTC
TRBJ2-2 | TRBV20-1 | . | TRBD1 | CSARDPGTGTGELFF | TGCAGTGCTAGAGATCCGGGGACAGGGACCGGGGAGCTGTTTTTT
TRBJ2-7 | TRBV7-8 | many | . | CASSLNSDSYEQYF | TGTGCCAGCAGCTTAAACTCGGACTCCTACGAGCAGTACTTC
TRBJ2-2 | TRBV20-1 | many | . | CSARAGGNTGELFF | TGCAGTGCTAGAGCTGGGGGTAACACCGGGGAGCTGTTTTTT
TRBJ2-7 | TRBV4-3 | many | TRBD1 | CASSDGTGPYEQYF | TGCGCCAGCAGCGACGGGACAGGGCCTTACGAGCAGTACTTC
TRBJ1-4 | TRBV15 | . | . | CATSRDRGAATNEKLFF | TGTGCCACCAGCAGAGATCGAGGAGCCGCAACTAATGAAAAACTGTTTTTT
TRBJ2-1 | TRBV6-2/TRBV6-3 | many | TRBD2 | CASSRSRVPGGQFF | TGTGCCAGCAGCCGCTCTAGGGTGCCGGGGGGTCAGTTCTTC
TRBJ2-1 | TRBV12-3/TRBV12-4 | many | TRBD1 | CASSAILKGANEQFF | TGTGCCAGCAGTGCCATCTTGAAGGGGGCCAATGAGCAGTTCTTC
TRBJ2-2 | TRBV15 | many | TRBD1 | CATSRDMGQRSTGELFF | TGTGCCACCAGCAGAGATATGGGACAGCGTTCCACCGGGGAGCTGTTTTTT
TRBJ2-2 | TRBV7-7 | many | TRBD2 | CASSPPSGSRTGELFF | TGTGCCAGCAGCCCTCCTAGCGGGAGTCGTACCGGGGAGCTGTTTTTT
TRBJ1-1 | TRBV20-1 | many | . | CSASRGAVGQNTEAFF | TGCAGTGCTAGTCGGGGGGCGGTGGGACAAAACACTGAAGCTTTCTTT
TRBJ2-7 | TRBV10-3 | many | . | CAISEEALYEQYF | TGTGCCATCAGTGAGGAGGCGCTCTACGAGCAGTACTTC
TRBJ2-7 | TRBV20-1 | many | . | CSARDLAQGEQYF | TGCAGTGCTAGAGATCTTGCTCAGGGCGAGCAGTACTTC
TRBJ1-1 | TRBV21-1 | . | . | CASYPTTEAFF | TGTGCCAGCTACCCCACCACTGAAGCTTTCTTT
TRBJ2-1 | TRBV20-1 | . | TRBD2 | CSAMGGGLSLRNEQFF | TGCAGTGCCATGGGTGGGGGACTATCTCTCCGGAATGAGCAGTTCTTC
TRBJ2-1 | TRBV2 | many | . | CASSEEGSSYNEQFF | TGTGCCAGCAGTGAAGAAGGGAGCTCCTACAATGAGCAGTTCTTC
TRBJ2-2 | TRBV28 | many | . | CASRTVRNTGELFF | TGTGCCAGCCGGACAGTACGGAACACCGGGGAGCTGTTTTTT
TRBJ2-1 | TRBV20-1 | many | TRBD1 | CSASDRGAGNEQFF | TGCAGTGCTAGCGACAGGGGCGCGGGGAATGAGCAGTTCTTC
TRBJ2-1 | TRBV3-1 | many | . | CATSPFSGTEQFF | TGTGCCACCAGTCCTTTTTCGGGGACAGAGCAGTTCTTC
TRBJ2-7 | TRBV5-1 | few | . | CASSLEPGTLYEQYF | TGCGCCAGCAGCTTGGAGCCCGGGACCCTCTACGAGCAGTACTTC
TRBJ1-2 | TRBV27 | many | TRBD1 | CASRDREGGYTF | TGTGCCAGCAGAGACAGGGAAGGAGGCTACACCTTC
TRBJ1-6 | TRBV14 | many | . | CASSHGQYSPLHF | TGTGCCAGCAGCCATGGACAGTATTCACCCCTCCACTTT
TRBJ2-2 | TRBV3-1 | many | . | CASSQTSGGLNTGELFF | TGTGCCAGCAGCCAAACCTCAGGGGGGTTGAACACCGGGGAGCTGTTTTTT
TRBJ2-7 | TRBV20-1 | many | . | CSASRVDSGEQYF | TGCAGTGCCTCAAGGGTCGATAGCGGAGAGCAGTACTTC
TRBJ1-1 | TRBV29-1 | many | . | CSVEDSEAFF | TGCAGCGTAGAGGACAGTGAAGCTTTCTTT
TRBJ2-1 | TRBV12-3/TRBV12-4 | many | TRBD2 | CASSSRRRGANEQFF | TGTGCCAGCAGTTCCCGTCGGCGGGGGGCCAATGAGCAGTTCTTC
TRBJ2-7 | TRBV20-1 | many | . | CSAKGTGPTYEQYF | TGCAGTGCTAAGGGGACGGGCCCTACCTACGAGCAGTACTTC
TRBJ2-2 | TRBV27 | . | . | CASRGSGELFF | TGTGCCAGCAGGGGAAGCGGGGAGCTGTTTTTT
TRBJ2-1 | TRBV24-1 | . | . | CATSAGPYNEQFF | TGTGCCACCAGTGCAGGACCCTACAATGAGCAGTTCTTC
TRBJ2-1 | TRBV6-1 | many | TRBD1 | CASSVMGQGRLGQFF | TGTGCCAGCAGTGTTATGGGACAGGGGAGGTTGGGGCAGTTCTTC